These 25 T cell receptor beta chains were all obtained from the same sample, sequenced in a study of T cell repertoires in cytomegalovirus infection. TCRdb used MiXCR to reprocess the reads, holding one entry per CDR3 protein. Seen here are 150,000 to 200,000 distinct CDR3 sequences, approximately 15% observed once, and the top ten hold about a quarter. Material: PBMCs. These receptors were collected from a human donor in good health (CMV status not recorded). Some clones in this sample may be carry-over from other donors' samples.

This clonotype was seen ten or more times. The J gene is TRBJ1-5, the V gene TRBV7-2; 10 bases are shared with TRBD1. This CDR3 has 14 residues. The germline CDR1 and CDR2 sequences are SGHTA and FQGNSA. V was clipped by 5 bases and J by 5 bases; unmatched bases: 3. CDR3 DNA: TGTGCCAGCAGCGGGACAGGGGCCGATCAGCCCCAGCATTTT. Encoded protein: CASSGTGADQPQHF. The variable domain in full, completed from reference TRBV7-2 and TRBJ1-5, reads GAGVSQSPSNKVTEKGKDVELRCDPISGHTALYWYRQSLGQGLEFLIYFQGNSAPDKSGLPSDRFSAERTGGSVSTLTIQRTQQEDSAVYLCASSGTGADQPQHFGDGTRLSIL.

The chain links TRBV10-3 to TRBJ1-5; TRBD1 aligns across 8 bases. CDR3 size: 15 residues. V shed 4 bases and J 1 base; nucleotides not matched to a gene: 3. CDR1 and CDR2 (germline): ENHRY, SYGVKD. The CDR3 region is CAISAGQASNQPQHF. CDR3 DNA: TGTGCCATCAGTGCGGGACAGGCCAGCAATCAGCCCCAGCATTTT.

This clonotype was observed at least ten times. This sequence joins TRBV7-8 and TRBJ2-1; D perhaps matches TRBD2 (6 bases). V dropped 1 base and J dropped 7 bases, with 11 bases sitting between them. The germline V gene encodes CDR1 SGHVS and CDR2 FQNEAQ. The CDR3 has 14 residues. CDR3 in DNA: TGTGCCAGCAGCTTAGGCCTAGCGTCGAATGAGCAGTTCTTC. Its protein is CASSLGLASNEQFF.

In its sample, this clonotype was seen many times. This rearrangement joins TRBV6-4 to TRBJ1-1; no firm D call. Germline assignment: CDR1 MRHNA and CDR2 SNTAGT. The CDR3 is 13 amino acids. The V gene lost 4 bases and the J gene lost 0 bases, with 6 bases spanning the gap. The CDR3 region is CASSADLNTEAFF. The DNA of the CDR3 is TGTGCCAGCAGTGCTGACCTGAACACTGAAGCTTTCTTT.

This clonotype was counted a few times. V and J are TRBV9 and TRBJ2-1; D unclear. The CDR3 runs to 15 residues. The germline CDR1 and CDR2 sequences are SGDLS and YYNGEE. Trimming took off 3 bases at V and 0 bases at J, with 10 bases between the two ends. The chain's CDR3 is CASSGSINSYNEQFF. The CDR3 DNA follows: TGTGCCAGCAGCGGATCGATAAACTCCTACAATGAGCAGTTCTTC.

This clonotype was seen many times. This chain links TRBV12-3 or TRBV12-4 with TRBJ1-2; weak D call: TRBD1 (5 bases). There are 13 residues in the CDR3. Trimming removed 3 bases at V and 7 bases at J, with 12 bases between. For the CDR3, the DNA is TGTGCCAGCAGTTTCCCAGGGAGAAGTGGCTACACCTTC. Its translation is CASSFPGRSGYTF.

The chain is built from TRBV6-2 or TRBV6-3 and TRBJ2-3, with D hard to call. The CDR3 contains 15 residues. Germline V lookup: CDR1 MNHEY, CDR2 SVGEGT. Trimming took off 0 bases at V and 5 bases at J, with 12 bases between the two ends. The CDR3 nucleotides are TGTGCCAGCAGTTACTCGATGACGATTGTAGATACGCAGTATTTT. This codes for CASSYSMTIVDTQYF.

This clonotype was observed a handful of times. This sequence joins TRBV28 and TRBJ1-1; 7 bases align to TRBD1. CDR3 length equals 15 residues. V shed 5 bases, J shed 6 bases, and the junction held 12 bases outside the gene matches. Germline V lookup: CDR1 MDHEN, CDR2 SYDVKM. The CDR3 DNA follows: TGTGCCAGCAGTCCCCTACCGGACAGGAGCTCTGAAGCTTTCTTT. The encoded protein is CASSPLPDRSSEAFF. The full variable domain, rest sourced from reference TRBV28 and TRBJ1-1, is DVKVTQSSRYLVKRTGEKVFLECVQDMDHENMFWYRQDPGLGLRLIYFSYDVKMKEKGDIPEGYSVSREKKERFSLILESASTNQTSMYLCASSPLPDRSSEAFFGQGTRLTVV.

This clonotype came up many times. The chain is built from TRBV10-2 and TRBJ1-1, with D uncertain. This CDR3 spans 15 amino acids. V was clipped by 4 bases and J by 0 bases, with 12 bases between them. Germline CDR1 is WSHSY and CDR2 is SAAADI. The CDR3 is CASSGPGEMNTEAFF. The CDR3 nucleotides read TGCGCCAGCAGTGGGCCTGGGGAAATGAACACTGAAGCTTTCTTT.

This clonotype was observed many times. V and J are TRBV7-2 and TRBJ2-7; D uncertain. Germline lookup yields CDR1 SGHTA and CDR2 FQGNSA. The CDR3 totals 14 residues. Trimming took 0 bases from V and 1 from J, leaving 7 bases between them. The CDR3 DNA is TGTGCCAGCAGCTTAGCGGACGGATCCTACGAGCAGTACTTC. It encodes CASSLADGSYEQYF.

The chain links TRBV27 to TRBJ2-7, with TRBD2 identical over 9 bases. The germline gives CDR1 MNHEY, CDR2 SMNVEV (reference sequence). The CDR3 length is 15 residues. V gave up 6 bases and J gave up 2 bases; unmatched junction bases: 8. The CDR3 spells CASRGAGGAPYEQYF. The CDR3 bases are TGTGCCAGCAGGGGGGCGGGAGGGGCCCCCTACGAGCAGTACTTC.

This clonotype came up a few times. The chain carries TRBV12-3 or TRBV12-4 and TRBJ2-2; D is unresolved. This CDR3 is built from 13 residues. V was clipped by 6 bases and J by 7 bases, with 12 bases between them. DNA for the CDR3: TGTGCCAGCAGATCCCTCGGATTCGGGGAGCTGTTTTTT. As protein: CASRSLGFGELFF.

The CDR3 nucleotides are TGTGCCAGCAGTTTGCCGGGGGGCGCCGAGGGCTACACCTTC. Its protein product is CASSLPGGAEGYTF. The chain employs TRBV28 and TRBJ1-2, with D possibly TRBD1 on 6 matching bases. The CDR3 totals 14 residues. The germline CDR1 and CDR2 sequences are MDHEN and SYDVKM. V was trimmed by 3 bases and J by 8 bases, leaving 16 bases between them.

This chain uses TRBV29-1 with TRBJ1-1; D possibly corresponds to TRBD1 (6 bases). This CDR3 region has 14 residues. Looked up from germline, CDR1 is SQVTM and CDR2 is ANQGSEA. Trimming shortened V by 2 bases and J by 1 base, and 11 bases separated the two germline ends. The CDR3 protein is CSVEFQGRNTEAFF. The DNA of the CDR3 is TGCAGCGTTGAATTCCAGGGGCGGAACACTGAAGCTTTCTTT.

In this sample, this clonotype turned up many times. This chain's CDR3 is CASSARTGNTEAFF. CDR3 nucleotides: TGTGCCAGCAGTGCACGGACAGGGAACACTGAAGCTTTCTTT. This chain joins TRBV7-2 and TRBJ1-1, with 7 bases fitting TRBD1. The V segment lost 6 bases and the J segment 1 base; nucleotides outside the gene matches: 5. The germline gives CDR1 SGHTA, CDR2 FQGNSA. The CDR3 is 14 amino acids. The variable domain in full, with the rest retrieved from reference TRBV7-2 and TRBJ1-1, is GAGVSQSPSNKVTEKGKDVELRCDPISGHTALYWYRQSLGQGLEFLIYFQGNSAPDKSGLPSDRFSAERTGGSVSTLTIQRTQQEDSAVYLCASSARTGNTEAFFGQGTRLTVV.

This rearrangement joins TRBV20-1 to TRBJ2-1; 10 bases match TRBD1. The CDR3 totals 14 residues. J lost 6 bases, V lost 6 bases, and 8 bases had no gene match. The germline CDR1 and CDR2 sequences are DFQATT and SNEGSKA (reference sequence). Written as DNA, the CDR3 is TGCAGTGCGCTGACCGGGACAGGGGTCAATGAGCAGTTCTTC. Protein: CSALTGTGVNEQFF.

The chain couples TRBV11-3 to TRBJ2-5; D is possibly TRBD2 (6 bases). Between the trimmed V and J ends, which lost 8 bases and 2 bases, there was a span of 12 bases. CDR1 is SGHNT and CDR2 is YENEEA in the germline V gene. The CDR3 length is 13 residues. The CDR3 nucleotides are TGTGCCAGCGCAGCGGGCTTGCAAGAGACCCAGTACTTC. Amino acids: CASAAGLQETQYF.

CDR3 in DNA: TGTGCCAGTACCAAACGACAGGGCTCTGGGGCCAACGTCCTGACTTTC. Its protein is CASTKRQGSGANVLTF. The chain is built from TRBV19 and TRBJ2-6, with 7 bases identical to TRBD1. Germline lookup yields CDR1 LNHDA and CDR2 SQIVND (reference sequence). With 7 bases clipped from V and 0 bases from J, the junction kept 6 bases outside the gene matches. There are 16 residues in the CDR3.

This clonotype has ten or more counts. The chain uses TRBV12-3 or TRBV12-4 and TRBJ2-1; D is uncertain. The germline V and J ends were trimmed by 6 bases and 8 bases, with 8 bases remaining between them. The CDR3 runs 11 residues. CDR3 DNA sequence: TGTGCCAGCAGGGAAAGGGATGAGCAGTTCTTC. Amino acids: CASRERDEQFF.

This clonotype was seen repeatedly, ten times or more. The chain uses TRBV6-6 and TRBJ1-3, with D possibly TRBD1 on 5 matching bases. CDR1 is MNHNY, CDR2 SVGAGI, per germline (reference sequence). The CDR3 contains 16 residues. V was shortened by 6 bases and J by 0 bases, with 15 bases between the two germline ends. For the CDR3, the DNA is TGTGCCAGCAGCCCCCGGGGGTCTCACTCTGGAAACACCATATATTTT. Protein product: CASSPRGSHSGNTIYF.

This clonotype was counted many times. This chain uses TRBV7-2 with TRBJ2-1, with TRBD2 identical over 11 bases. The CDR3 contains 14 residues. Germline-derived CDR1 and CDR2 are SGHTA and FQGNSA. With 8 bases clipped from V and 6 bases from J, the junction kept 6 bases outside the gene matches. In DNA form, the CDR3 reads TGTGCCAGCGGGTCCGGGACTAGCGGCAATGAGCAGTTCTTC. Protein product: CASGSGTSGNEQFF.

This clonotype turned up a few times. This rearrangement joins TRBV29-1 to TRBJ2-6, with D perhaps matching TRBD1 (7 bases). The V end lost 6 bases, the J end lost 2 bases, and 14 bases lay between the germline ends. In germline, CDR1 is SQVTM, CDR2 ANQGSEA. This CDR3 spans 15 amino acids. For the CDR3, the DNA is TGCAGCGTGGACGGAGGGGGCGCTGGGGCCAACGTCCTGACTTTC. Its protein product is CSVDGGGAGANVLTF. The variable domain in full, completed from reference TRBV29-1 and TRBJ2-6, reads SAVISQKPSRDICQRGTSLTIQCQVDSQVTMMFWYRQQPGQSLTLIATANQGSEATYESGFVIDKFPISRPNLTFSTLTVSNMSPEDSSIYLCSVDGGGAGANVLTFGAGSRLTVL.

This clonotype has ten or more counts. The chain recombines TRBV7-8 with TRBJ2-7; 9 nucleotides line up with TRBD1. Germline CDR1 and CDR2: SGHVS and FQNEAQ. V was clipped by 1 base and J by 6 bases; unmatched bases: 7. This CDR3 comprises 15 residues. CDR3 bases: TGTGCCAGCAGCTTAGAAGGGACAGGGCTCGCCGAGCAGTACTTC. Residues: CASSLEGTGLAEQYF.

This clonotype was detected many times. The chain combines TRBV7-2 with TRBJ2-7; possible D gene TRBD1, 5 bases. Between the trimmed V and J ends, which lost 0 bases and 4 bases, there was a span of 7 bases. Per the germline V gene, CDR1 is SGHTA and CDR2 is FQGNSA. This CDR3 is 13 amino acids long. CDR3 DNA: TGTGCCAGCAGCTTAGCGCAGGGTTACGAGCAGTACTTC. Encoded protein: CASSLAQGYEQYF.

This clonotype was observed a handful of times. The chain joins TRBV4-2 to TRBJ2-1; D is unresolved. The germline V gene has CDR1 LGHNA and CDR2 YNFKEQ. The CDR3 totals 15 residues. The germline V and J ends were trimmed by 0 bases and 1 base, with 7 bases remaining between them. In DNA, the CDR3 is TGTGCCAGCAGCCAAGAAACTTATTCCTACAATGAGCAGTTCTTC. Its protein is CASSQETYSYNEQFF.